This T cell receptor (beta chain) was observed in a study of blood T cell repertoires in COVID-19. Background on the study: The United States, Italy and Spain supplied acute and convalescent COVID-19 samples.

As regards this clone: Other DNA sequences in the sample encode the same CDR3.

The length of the CDR3 is 15 residues. The V and J ends lost 4 bases and 0 bases, in that order; junction bases with no gene match: 5. CDR1 is SGHRS and CDR2 is YFSETQ in the germline V gene. As originally analysed: Amplified reference gene primers provided the basis for estimating nucleated cell counts. Libraries were prepared by immunoSEQ multiplex PCR; TCRdb keeps only in-frame clonotypes and omits some of them. V and J calls and clone size are as listed in that table; D and trimming were resolved from the DNA. The sample gives approximately 260,000 clones, approximately 78% of which show up once; under 15% is in the top ten.

The chain joins TRBV5-1 to TRBJ2-3; 7 nucleotides line up with TRBD1. The TCR was taken from a woman between 55 and 75 years old with active or convalescent COVID-19. Source material: peripheral blood. This CDR3 is CASSPGQTSTDTQYF. The CDR3 DNA reads as TGCGCCAGCAGCCCGGGACAGACAAGCACAGATACGCAGTATTTT.